This TCR beta chain was sequenced in a study of human T cells and chemical hapten exposure. One entry per CDR3 protein results from TCRdb running MiXCR on the RACE reads. The sample yields roughly 260,000 distinct CDR3 sequences, about 9% seen once. Time point noted: pre-sensitization, week 0. Treatment given: therapeutic diphenylcyclopropenone sensitization with weekly scalp DPC. This clonotype appeared a single time. The clonotype originates from a woman between 40 and 55 years old with alopecia areata. Some clones in this sample may be carry-over from other donors' samples. The specimen was whole blood, collected in connection with sensitization to the hapten diphenylcyclopropenone (DPC).

The CDR3 DNA reads TGCAGTGCTAGGTTTAACTCCGTTGGGGGTGAAGCTTTCTTT. As protein: CSARFNSVGGEAFF. This chain joins TRBV20-1 and TRBJ1-1; TRBD1 is a possible D gene (5 bases). The CDR3 consists of 14 residues. V lost 3 bases to trimming and J lost 7 bases, with 18 bases between them. The germline gives CDR1 DFQATT, CDR2 SNEGSKA (reference sequence).